This T cell receptor (beta chain) is from a study of T cell repertoires in cytomegalovirus infection (dated by TCRdb to between 2018 and 2020). About the study as a whole: Peptide stimulations targeted recently identified HLA-C-restricted CMV epitopes, whose presentation resists viral immunomodulation, together with well-studied HLA-B-restricted epitopes. The HLA type of each donor mattered for the analysis, because public TCR beta signatures pointed to carriage of CMV infection along with the matching HLA type. Broad study findings and their caveats: The ex vivo response was dominated by HLA-C-restricted CMV-specific TCR beta clonotypes, which also provided the single most frequent clonotype in two of eight donors. Cumulative frequency of public TCR beta family members discriminated carriers of CMV infection plus the relevant HLA type in this cohort and an independent roughly 330-donor cohort.

The meaning of the sample's treatment or condition label: in vitro stimulation with specific CMV peptide epitopes to enrich CMV-specific T cells. Of note for this clonotype: Its antigen remains unidentified. One base away there is no much larger clone; base qualities are not given.

V was cut back by 2 bases and J by 2 bases, leaving a gap of 19 bases between them. The CDR3 starts with the cysteine, ends with the phenylalanine, and has 18 residues. The read is trimmed to its CDR3 DNA, 54 bases read in frame from base 1. CDR1 SGHVS and CDR2 FQNEAQ were looked up in the germline V gene. Sequenced on an Illumina HiSeq 1500. TCRdb ran its own pipeline on the public reads, namely fastp trimming at Q25 and MiXCR clone calling, and kept in-frame beta chains. Each entry is one CDR3 protein sequence, shown with its most common DNA and genes. For this sample there are 380,000 or so distinct CDR3 sequences; roughly 34% appear just once. The ten biggest clones cover roughly 12% of the sample.

In this chain, TRBV7-8 is recombined with TRBJ1-5, with a tentative D gene TRBD1 over 6 matching bases. This material consisted of cultured PBMCs, taken from culture after CMV antigen stimulation. This sequence originates from a human donor in good health (CMV status not recorded). Some clones in this sample may be carry-over from other donors' samples. The DNA is TGTGCCAGCAGCTTACGGGGGCAATTTCGAGGAGGCAATCAGCCCCAGCATTTT. This is translated as CASSLRGQFRGGNQPQHF.